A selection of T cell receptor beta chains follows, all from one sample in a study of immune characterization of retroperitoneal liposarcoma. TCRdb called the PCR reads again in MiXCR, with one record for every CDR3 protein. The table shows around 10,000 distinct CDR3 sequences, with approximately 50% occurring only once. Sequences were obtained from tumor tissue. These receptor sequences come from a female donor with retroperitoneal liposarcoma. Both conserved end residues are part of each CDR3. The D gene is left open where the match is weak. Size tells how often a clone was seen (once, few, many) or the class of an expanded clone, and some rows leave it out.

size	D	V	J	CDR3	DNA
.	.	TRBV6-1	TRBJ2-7	CASSDGPPGRYEQYF	TGTGCCAGCAGCGACGGACCGCCTGGCCGCTACGAGCAGTACTTC
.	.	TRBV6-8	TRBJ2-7	CASSRKRTAYEQYF	TGTGCCAGCAGCCGTAAGCGGACAGCCTACGAGCAGTACTTC
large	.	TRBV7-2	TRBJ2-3	CASSLDSGGTDTQYF	TGTGCCAGCAGCTTAGACAGCGGAGGCACAGATACGCAGTATTTT
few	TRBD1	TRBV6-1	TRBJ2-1	CASSEAWQGDNEQFF	TGTGCCAGCAGTGAAGCCTGGCAGGGGGACAATGAGCAGTTCTTC
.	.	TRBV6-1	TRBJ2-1	CASTPPGGSGSREQFF	TGTGCCAGCACCCCTCCGGGGGGCAGTGGGTCTCGCGAGCAGTTCTTC
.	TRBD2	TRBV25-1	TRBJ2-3	CASSDSIGGESDTQYF	TGTGCCAGCAGTGACTCCATTGGGGGGGAGTCAGATACGCAGTATTTT
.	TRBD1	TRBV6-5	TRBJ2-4	CASSPGQLAKNIQYF	TGTGCCAGCAGCCCGGGACAGCTAGCCAAAAACATTCAGTACTTC
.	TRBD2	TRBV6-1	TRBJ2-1	CASSVPSSFLAAQKDSYNEQFF	TGTGCCAGCAGTGTCCCGAGTAGTTTTCTAGCGGCCCAAAAGGACTCCTACAATGAGCAGTTCTTC
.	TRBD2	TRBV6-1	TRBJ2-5	CASIEIAGWETQYF	TGTGCCAGCATCGAGATAGCGGGGTGGGAGACCCAGTACTTC
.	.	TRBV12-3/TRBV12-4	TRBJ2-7	CASSWGPRVSYEQYF	TGTGCCAGCAGTTGGGGGCCGCGGGTTTCCTACGAGCAGTACTTC
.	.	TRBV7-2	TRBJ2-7	CASSLEGLSSYNEQYF	TGTGCCAGCAGCTTGGAGGGCCTGAGCTCCTACAATGAGCAGTACTTC
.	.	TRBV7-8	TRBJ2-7	CASSLSVERGGAQYF	TGTGCCAGCAGCTTAAGCGTGGAAAGGGGGGGGGCCCAGTACTTC
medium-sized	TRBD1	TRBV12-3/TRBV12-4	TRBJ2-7	CATTFGTGVSYEQYF	TGTGCCACCACCTTTGGGACAGGGGTATCTTATGAGCAGTACTTC
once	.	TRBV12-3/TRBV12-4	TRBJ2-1	CARRLLGGAQFF	TGTGCCCGCAGGCTTCTAGGAGGTGCGCAGTTCTTC
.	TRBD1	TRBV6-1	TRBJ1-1	CASSHLPDRGAEAFF	TGTGCCAGCAGCCACCTACCGGACAGGGGGGCCGAAGCTTTCTTT
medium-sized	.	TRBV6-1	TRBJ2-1	CASQPMTGGRNEQFF	TGTGCCAGCCAGCCGATGACAGGTGGAAGGAATGAGCAGTTCTTC
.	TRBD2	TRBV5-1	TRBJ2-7	CASSLVASGRLEQYF	TGCGCCAGCAGCTTGGTTGCTAGCGGGAGGCTTGAGCAGTACTTC
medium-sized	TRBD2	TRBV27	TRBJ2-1	CASSFTSASYEQFF	TGTGCCAGCAGTTTCACTAGCGCGTCCTACGAGCAGTTCTTC
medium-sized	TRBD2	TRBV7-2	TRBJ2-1	CASSLRVTSGRFYNEQFF	TGTGCCAGCAGCTTAAGGGTCACTAGCGGGAGATTCTACAATGAGCAGTTCTTC